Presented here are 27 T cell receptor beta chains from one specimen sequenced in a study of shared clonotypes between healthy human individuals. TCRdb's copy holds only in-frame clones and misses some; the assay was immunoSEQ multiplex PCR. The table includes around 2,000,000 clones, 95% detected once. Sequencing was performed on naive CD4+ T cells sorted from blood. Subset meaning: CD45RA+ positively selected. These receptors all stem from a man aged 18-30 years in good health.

The CDR3 loop reads CASRERGPNSYEQYF. In DNA form, the CDR3 reads TGTGCCAGCAGAGAGAGGGGGCCCAACTCCTACGAGCAGTACTTC. The rearrangement uses TRBV6-1 and TRBJ2-7; 7 bases line up with TRBD1. The V gene's germline CDR1 is MNHNS and CDR2 SASEGT. This CDR3 has 15 residues. V lost 6 bases and J lost 0; bases outside the gene matches: 8.

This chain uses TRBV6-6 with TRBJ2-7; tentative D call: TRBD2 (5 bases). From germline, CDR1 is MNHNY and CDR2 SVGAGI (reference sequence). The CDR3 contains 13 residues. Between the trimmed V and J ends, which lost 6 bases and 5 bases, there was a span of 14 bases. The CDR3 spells CASRKLVIHEQYF. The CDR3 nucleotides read TGTGCCAGCAGAAAACTAGTGATCCACGAGCAGTACTTC.

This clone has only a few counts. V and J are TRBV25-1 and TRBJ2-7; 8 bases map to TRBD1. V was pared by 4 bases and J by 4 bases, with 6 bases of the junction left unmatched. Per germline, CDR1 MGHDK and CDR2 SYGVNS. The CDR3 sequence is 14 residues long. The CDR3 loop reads CASSARQGPYEQYF. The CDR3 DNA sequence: TGTGCCAGCAGTGCTCGACAGGGGCCTTACGAGCAGTACTTC.

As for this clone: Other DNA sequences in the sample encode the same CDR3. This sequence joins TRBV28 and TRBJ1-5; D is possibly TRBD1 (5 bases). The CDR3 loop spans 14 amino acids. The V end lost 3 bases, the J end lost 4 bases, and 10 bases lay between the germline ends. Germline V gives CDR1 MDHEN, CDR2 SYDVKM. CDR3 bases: TGTGCCAGCAGTTTCGGGGGTGCAAATCAGCCCCAGCATTTT. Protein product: CASSFGGANQPQHF. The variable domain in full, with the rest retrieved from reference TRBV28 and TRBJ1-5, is DVKVTQSSRYLVKRTGEKVFLECVQDMDHENMFWYRQDPGLGLRLIYFSYDVKMKEKGDIPEGYSVSREKKERFSLILESASTNQTSMYLCASSFGGANQPQHFGDGTRLSIL.

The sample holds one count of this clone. The CDR3 spells CAISEYAGGNNEQFF. CDR3 in DNA: TGTGCCATCAGTGAGTACGCGGGGGGGAACAATGAGCAGTTCTTC. The chain carries TRBV10-3 and TRBJ2-1; 9 bases fit TRBD2. Germline loops: CDR1 ENHRY, CDR2 SYGVKD. The CDR3 runs 15 residues. After removal of 1 base from V and 5 bases from J, the junction contained 3 bases not matched to a gene.

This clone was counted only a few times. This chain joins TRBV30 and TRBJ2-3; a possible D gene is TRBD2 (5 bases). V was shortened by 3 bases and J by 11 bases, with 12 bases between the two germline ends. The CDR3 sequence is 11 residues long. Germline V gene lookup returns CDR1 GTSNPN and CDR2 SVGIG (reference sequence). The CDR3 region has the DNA TGTGCCTGGAGGGTCAACGGACTGCAGTATTTT. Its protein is CAWRVNGLQYF.

CDR3 DNA sequence: TGTGCCAGCAGCCGGGACGAGGGAGATGGCTACACCTTC. Its protein is CASSRDEGDGYTF. This chain joins TRBV5-6 and TRBJ1-2, with D perhaps matching TRBD1 (5 bases). The CDR3 has 13 residues. Looked up from germline, CDR1 is SGHDT and CDR2 is YYEEEE. The V and J ends lost 4 bases and 6 bases respectively, with 13 bases between them. Using reference TRBV5-6 and TRBJ1-2 for the parts outside the CDR3, the full variable domain is DAGVTQSPTHLIKTRGQQVTLRCSPKSGHDTVSWYQQALGQGPQFIFQYYEEEERQRGNFPDRFSGHQFPNYSSELNVNALLLGDSALYLCASSRDEGDGYTFGSGTRLTVV.

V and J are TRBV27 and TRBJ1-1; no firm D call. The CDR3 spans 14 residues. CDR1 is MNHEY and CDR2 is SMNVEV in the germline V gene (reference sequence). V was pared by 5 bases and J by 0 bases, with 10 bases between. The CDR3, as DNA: TGTGCCAGCAGTCGCGCGGTGGTGAACACTGAAGCTTTCTTT. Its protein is CASSRAVVNTEAFF.

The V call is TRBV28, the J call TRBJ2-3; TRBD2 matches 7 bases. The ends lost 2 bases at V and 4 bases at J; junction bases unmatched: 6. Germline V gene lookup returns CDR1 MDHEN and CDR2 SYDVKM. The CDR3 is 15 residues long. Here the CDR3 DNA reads TGTGCCAGCAGTTTAGAGGGTCGGGGGGCAGATACGCAGTATTTT. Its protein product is CASSLEGRGADTQYF. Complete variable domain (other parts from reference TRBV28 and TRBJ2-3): DVKVTQSSRYLVKRTGEKVFLECVQDMDHENMFWYRQDPGLGLRLIYFSYDVKMKEKGDIPEGYSVSREKKERFSLILESASTNQTSMYLCASSLEGRGADTQYFGPGTRLTVL.

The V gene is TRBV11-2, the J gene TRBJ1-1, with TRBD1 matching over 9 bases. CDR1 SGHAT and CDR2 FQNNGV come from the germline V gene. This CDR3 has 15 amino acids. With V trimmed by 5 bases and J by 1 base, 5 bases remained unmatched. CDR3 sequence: CASSTQGAANTEAFF. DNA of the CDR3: TGTGCCAGCAGCACACAGGGGGCGGCGAACACTGAAGCTTTCTTT. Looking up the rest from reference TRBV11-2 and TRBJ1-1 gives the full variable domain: EAGVAQSPRYKIIEKRQSVAFWCNPISGHATLYWYQQILGQGPKLLIQFQNNGVVDDSQLPKDRFSAERLKGVDSTLKIQPAKLEDSAVYLCASSTQGAANTEAFFGQGTRLTVV.

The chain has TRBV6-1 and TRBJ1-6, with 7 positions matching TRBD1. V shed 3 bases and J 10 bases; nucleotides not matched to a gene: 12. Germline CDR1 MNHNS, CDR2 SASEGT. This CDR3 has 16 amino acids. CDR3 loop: CASSDPSTGLRSPLHF. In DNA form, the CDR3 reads TGTGCCAGCAGTGACCCCTCGACAGGGCTTCGGTCACCCCTCCACTTT.

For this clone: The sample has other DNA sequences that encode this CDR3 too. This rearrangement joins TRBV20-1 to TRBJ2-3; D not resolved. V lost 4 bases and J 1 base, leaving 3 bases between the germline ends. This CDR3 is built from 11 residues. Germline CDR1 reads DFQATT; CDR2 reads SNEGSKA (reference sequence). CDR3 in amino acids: CSATGTDTQYF. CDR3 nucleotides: TGCAGTGCTACCGGCACAGATACGCAGTATTTT.

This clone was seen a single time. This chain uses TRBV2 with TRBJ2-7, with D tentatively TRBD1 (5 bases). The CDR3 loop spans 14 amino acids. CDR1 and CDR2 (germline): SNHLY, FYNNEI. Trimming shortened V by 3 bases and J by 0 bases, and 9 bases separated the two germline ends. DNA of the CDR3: TGTGCCAGCAGTGATCAGGGCACCTCCTACGAGCAGTACTTC. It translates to CASSDQGTSYEQYF.

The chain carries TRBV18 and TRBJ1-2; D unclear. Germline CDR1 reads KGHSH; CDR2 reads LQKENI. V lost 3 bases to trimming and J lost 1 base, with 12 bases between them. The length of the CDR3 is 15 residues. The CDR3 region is CASSPGSSLNYGYTF. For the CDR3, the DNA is TGTGCCAGCTCACCTGGCAGCTCCCTTAACTATGGCTACACCTTC. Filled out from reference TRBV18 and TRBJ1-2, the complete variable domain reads NAGVMQNPRHLVRRRGQEARLRCSPMKGHSHVYWYRQLPEEGLKFMVYLQKENIIDESGMPKERFSAEFPKEGPSILRIQQVVRGDSAAYFCASSPGSSLNYGYTFGSGTRLTVV.

In DNA, the CDR3 is TGTGCCAGCAGCTTAGGGGGACAGGGACGCACAGATACGCAGTATTTT. Encoded protein: CASSLGGQGRTDTQYF. The J gene is TRBJ2-3, the V gene TRBV11-2, with TRBD1 matching over 9 bases. The CDR3 consists of 16 residues. J lost 1 base, V lost 1 base, and 3 bases had no gene match. Germline lookup yields CDR1 SGHAT and CDR2 FQNNGV.

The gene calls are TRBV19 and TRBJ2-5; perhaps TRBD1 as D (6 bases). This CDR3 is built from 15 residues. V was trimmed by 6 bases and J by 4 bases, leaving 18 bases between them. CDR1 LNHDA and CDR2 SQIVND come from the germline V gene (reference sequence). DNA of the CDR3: TGTGCCAGTAGGGCTCAACCAGGGGTAATAGAGACCCAGTACTTC. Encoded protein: CASRAQPGVIETQYF.

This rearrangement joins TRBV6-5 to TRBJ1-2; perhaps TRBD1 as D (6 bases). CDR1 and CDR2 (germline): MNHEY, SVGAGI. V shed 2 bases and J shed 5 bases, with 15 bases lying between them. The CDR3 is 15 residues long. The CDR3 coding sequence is TGTGCCAGCAGTTACGATTCTGACAGGCTATATGGCTACACCTTC. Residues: CASSYDSDRLYGYTF.

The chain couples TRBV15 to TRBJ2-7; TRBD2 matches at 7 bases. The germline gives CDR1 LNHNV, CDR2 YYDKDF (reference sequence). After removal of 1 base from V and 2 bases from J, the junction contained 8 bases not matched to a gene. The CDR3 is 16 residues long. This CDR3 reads CATSRVLASGPYEQYF. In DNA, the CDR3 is TGTGCCACCAGCAGAGTACTAGCGTCAGGTCCCTACGAGCAGTACTTC.

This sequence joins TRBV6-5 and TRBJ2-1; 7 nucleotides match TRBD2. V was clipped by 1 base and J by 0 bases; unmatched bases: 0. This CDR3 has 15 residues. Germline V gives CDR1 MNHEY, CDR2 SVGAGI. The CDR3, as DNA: TGTGCCAGCAGTTACTTAGCGGGCTCCTACAATGAGCAGTTCTTC. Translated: CASSYLAGSYNEQFF.

CDR3 DNA sequence: TGTGCCAGCAGCGTAGTAGACTGGGGTCAAGAGACCCAGTACTTC. Amino acid sequence: CASSVVDWGQETQYF. J is TRBJ2-5 and V is TRBV9; D gene ambiguous. CDR1 and CDR2 from the germline V gene are SGDLS and YYNGEE. Trimming shortened V by 0 bases and J by 2 bases, and 11 bases separated the two germline ends. The length of the CDR3 is 15 residues.

CDR3 loop: CASSELAPTDTQYF. The DNA for the CDR3 is TGTGCCAGCAGTGAACTAGCGCCCACAGATACGCAGTATTTT. The chain couples TRBV6-5 to TRBJ2-3; 7 nucleotides agree with TRBD2. The germline V gene has CDR1 MNHEY and CDR2 SVGAGI. J was trimmed by 2 bases and V by 5 bases; bases with no gene match: 4. The CDR3 consists of 14 residues.

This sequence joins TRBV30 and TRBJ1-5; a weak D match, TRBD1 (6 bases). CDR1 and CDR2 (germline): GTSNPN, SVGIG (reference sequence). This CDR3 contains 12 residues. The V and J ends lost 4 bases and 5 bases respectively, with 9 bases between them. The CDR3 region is CAWNRADQPQHF. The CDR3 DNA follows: TGTGCCTGGAACAGGGCCGATCAGCCCCAGCATTTT.

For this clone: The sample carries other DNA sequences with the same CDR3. The CDR3 nucleotides read TGTGCCAGCAGCTTGGTTGGTACAGATACGCAGTATTTT. Protein product: CASSLVGTDTQYF. The gene calls are TRBV5-4 and TRBJ2-3; no definite D call. Looked up from germline, CDR1 is SGHNT and CDR2 is YYREEE (reference sequence). The V end lost 0 bases, the J end lost 3 bases, and 5 bases lay between the germline ends. CDR3 length: 13 residues.

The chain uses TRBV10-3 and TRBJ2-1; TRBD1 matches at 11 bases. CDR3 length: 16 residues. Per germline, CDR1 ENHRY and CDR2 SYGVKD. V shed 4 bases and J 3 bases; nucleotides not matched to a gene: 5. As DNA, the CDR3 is TGTGCCATCAGTGGGACCGGGACAGGGGGCTACAATGAGCAGTTCTTC. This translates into CAISGTGTGGYNEQFF.

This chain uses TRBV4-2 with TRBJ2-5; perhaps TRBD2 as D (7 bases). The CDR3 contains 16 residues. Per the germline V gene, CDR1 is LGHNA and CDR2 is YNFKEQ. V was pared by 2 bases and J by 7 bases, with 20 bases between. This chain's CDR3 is CASSQYEEGGSGTQYF. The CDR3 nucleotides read TGTGCCAGCAGCCAATATGAAGAGGGGGGGTCAGGGACCCAGTACTTC.

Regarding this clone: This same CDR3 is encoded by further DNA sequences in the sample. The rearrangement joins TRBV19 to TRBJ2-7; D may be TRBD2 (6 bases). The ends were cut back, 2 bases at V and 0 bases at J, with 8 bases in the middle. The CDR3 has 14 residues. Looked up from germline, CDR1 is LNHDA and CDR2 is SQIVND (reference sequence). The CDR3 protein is CASSISGSSYEQYF. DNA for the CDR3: TGTGCCAGTAGTATATCCGGGAGCTCCTACGAGCAGTACTTC.

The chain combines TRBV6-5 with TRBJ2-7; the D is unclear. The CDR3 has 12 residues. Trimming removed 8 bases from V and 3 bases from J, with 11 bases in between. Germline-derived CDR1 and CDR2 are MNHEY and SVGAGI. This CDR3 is CASGSSGYEQYF. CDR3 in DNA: TGTGCCAGCGGGTCATCCGGCTACGAGCAGTACTTC.